The entry below describes one T cell receptor beta chain. This clone was recorded only once. Its antigen is unknown. The sample holds no much larger clone one base away, and base qualities are not on file. The sample belongs to a study of T cell changes during pregnancy in multiple sclerosis (dated by TCRdb to 2018 to 2020). Some background on the complete study: The study looked at changes in the T cell repertoire across pregnancy in women with multiple sclerosis.

The protocol used for the library was the immunoSEQ multiplex PCR assay. TCRdb retrieved this table from immuneACCESS and kept in-frame rearrangements only. Not all clones are present; in checked studies, unresolved V genes account for under half, and no reason is known for the remainder. Within this sample are 60,000 to 65,000 clones, with roughly 90% of them counted one time only. The top ten clonotypes cover less than 2.5% of the sample. V and J are trimmed by 4 bases and 11 bases, and the gene matches miss 16 bases of the junction. The CDR3 has 15 amino acids, counting the end cysteine and phenylalanine. CDR3 DNA is the only sequence kept; it has 45 bases, read in frame from the first base. CDR1 and CDR2 (SGHKS, YYEKEE) derive from the germline V gene (reference sequence).

The rearrangement combines TRBV5-5 with TRBJ2-3; a stretch of 7 junction bases matches TRBD1. The specimen was peripheral blood, collected in the first trimester of pregnancy. This TCR derives from a female donor with multiple sclerosis, enrolled in a pregnancy study. This receptor has the CDR3 CASSVGDSRPEKQYF. The sequence in DNA is TGTGCCAGCAGCGTAGGGGACAGCCGTCCTGAAAAGCAGTATTTT.